These T cell receptor beta chains were read from a single sample in a study of T cell changes during pregnancy in multiple sclerosis. Here immunoSEQ multiplex PCR was the method, and the copy in TCRdb shows in-frame clones only, minus some. The sample records about 61,000 clones, 80% to 90% being singletons. Here the sequenced sample was peripheral blood, taken in the first trimester of pregnancy. The receptors stem from a female donor in good health, enrolled as a control in a pregnancy study. CDR3s include the opening cysteine and the closing phenylalanine or tryptophan. The D gene is left open where the match is weak.

j_call d_call v_call cdr3_nt cdr3_aa
TRBJ1-6 NA TRBV6-1 TGTGCCAGCAGTGAGATGGACAGCTATAATTCACCCCTCCACTTT CASSEMDSYNSPLHF
TRBJ2-2 NA TRBV11-2 TGTGCCAACGAAGCATTCGACACCGGGGAGCTGTTTTTT CANEAFDTGELFF
TRBJ2-3 TRBD1 TRBV19 TGTGCCAGTAGTAGGACAGGGTTTCCGGATACGCAGTATTTT CASSRTGFPDTQYF
TRBJ2-2 NA TRBV5-4 TGTGCCAGCAGCTTGGGCCGGGGGTTTAACACCGGGGAGCTGTTTTTT CASSLGRGFNTGELFF
TRBJ1-6 NA TRBV7-2 TGTGCCAGCAGCCCCCCCCTCAATTCACCCCTCCACTTT CASSPPLNSPLHF
TRBJ1-1 NA TRBV5-8 TGTGCCAGCAGCTTGCGGTTCCGGGGGGGAGACACTGAAGCTTTCTTT CASSLRFRGGDTEAFF
TRBJ1-5 NA TRBV19 TGTGCCAGTAGTAGCAGGGATAATCAGCCCCAGCATTTT CASSSRDNQPQHF
TRBJ2-3 TRBD2 TRBV6-4 TGTGCCAGCAGTGAAAGCGGGGGCGGGAGAGATACGCAGTATTTT CASSESGGGRDTQYF
TRBJ1-1 NA TRBV13 TGTGCCAGCAGCTTAGGAGGTAGGGAGTGGACTGAAGCTTTCTTT CASSLGGREWTEAFF
TRBJ1-6 TRBD1 TRBV4-2 TGTGCCAGCAGGGACAGGGCTAATTCACCCCTCCACTTT CASRDRANSPLHF
TRBJ1-3 NA TRBV12-2 TGTGCAAGTCGCTCTAAAACCAGGGGGTTATCTGGAAACACCATATATTTT CASRSKTRGLSGNTIYF
TRBJ2-2 TRBD2 TRBV29-1 TGCAGCGCCCAAGCGGGGACTTTTAACACCGGGGAGCTGTTTTTT CSAQAGTFNTGELFF
TRBJ1-4 NA TRBV18 TGTGCCAGCTCACCAGGGGCAGGGAGGAGTGAAAAACTGTTTTTT CASSPGAGRSEKLFF
TRBJ1-4 NA TRBV7-8 TGTGCCAGCAGAGCGACAGCCGTTGCAACTAATGAAAAACTGTTTTTT CASRATAVATNEKLFF
TRBJ1-2 NA TRBV5-1 TGCGCCAGCAGGTCCTCCCCAAGTGAGGAAGGCTACACCTTC CASRSSPSEEGYTF
TRBJ2-1 TRBD2 TRBV7-8 TGTGCCAGCAGCTTAGAAGGGACTAGCGGTAATGAGCAGTTCTTC CASSLEGTSGNEQFF
TRBJ1-1 TRBD1 TRBV10-3 TGTGCCATCAGTGAGTCGTGGACAGGGGGCCTGAACACTGAAGCTTTCTTT CAISESWTGGLNTEAFF